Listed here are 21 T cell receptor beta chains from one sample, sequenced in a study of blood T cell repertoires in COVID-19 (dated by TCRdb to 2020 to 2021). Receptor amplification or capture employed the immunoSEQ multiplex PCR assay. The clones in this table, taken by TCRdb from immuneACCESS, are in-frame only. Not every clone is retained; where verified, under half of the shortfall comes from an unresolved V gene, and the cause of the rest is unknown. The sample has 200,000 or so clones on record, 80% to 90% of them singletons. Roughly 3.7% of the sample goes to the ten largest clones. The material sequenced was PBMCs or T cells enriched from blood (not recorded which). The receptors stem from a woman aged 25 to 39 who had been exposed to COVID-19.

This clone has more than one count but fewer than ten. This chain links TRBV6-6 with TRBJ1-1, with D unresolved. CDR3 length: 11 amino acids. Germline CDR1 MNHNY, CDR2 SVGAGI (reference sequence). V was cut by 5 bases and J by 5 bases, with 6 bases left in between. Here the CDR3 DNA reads TGTGCCAGCAGTCGACGGACTGAAGCTTTCTTT. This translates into CASSRRTEAFF.

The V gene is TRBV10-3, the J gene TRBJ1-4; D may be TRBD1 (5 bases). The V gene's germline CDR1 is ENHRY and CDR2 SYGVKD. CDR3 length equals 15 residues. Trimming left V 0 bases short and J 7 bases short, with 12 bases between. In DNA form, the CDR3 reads TGTGCCATCAGTGAGTCGGTAGGGGTAGGTGAAAAACTGTTTTTT. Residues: CAISESVGVGEKLFF.

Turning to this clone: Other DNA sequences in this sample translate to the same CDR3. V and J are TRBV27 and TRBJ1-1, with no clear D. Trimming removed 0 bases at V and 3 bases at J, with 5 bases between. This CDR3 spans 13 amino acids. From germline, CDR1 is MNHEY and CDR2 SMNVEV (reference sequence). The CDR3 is CASSLSRDTEAFF. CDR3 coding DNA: TGTGCCAGCAGTTTATCACGGGACACTGAAGCTTTCTTT.

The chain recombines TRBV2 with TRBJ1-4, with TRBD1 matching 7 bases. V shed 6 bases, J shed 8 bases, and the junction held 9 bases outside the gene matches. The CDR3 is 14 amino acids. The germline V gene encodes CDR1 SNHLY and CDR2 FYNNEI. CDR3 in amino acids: CASRFPQGGEKLFF. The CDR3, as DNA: TGTGCCAGCAGGTTCCCGCAGGGGGGAGAAAAACTGTTTTTT.

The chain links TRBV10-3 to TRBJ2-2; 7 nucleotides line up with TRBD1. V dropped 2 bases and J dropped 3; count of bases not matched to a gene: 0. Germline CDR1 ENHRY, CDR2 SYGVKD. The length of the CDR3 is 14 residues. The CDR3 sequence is CAISEGTDTGELFF. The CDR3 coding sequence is TGTGCCATCAGTGAGGGGACAGACACCGGGGAGCTGTTTTTT.

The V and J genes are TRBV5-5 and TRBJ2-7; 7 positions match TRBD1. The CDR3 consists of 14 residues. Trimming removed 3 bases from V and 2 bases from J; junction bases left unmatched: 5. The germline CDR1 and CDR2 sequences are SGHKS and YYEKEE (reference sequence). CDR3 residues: CASSSAGGPYEQYF. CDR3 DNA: TGTGCCAGCAGCTCGGCAGGGGGACCCTACGAGCAGTACTTC.

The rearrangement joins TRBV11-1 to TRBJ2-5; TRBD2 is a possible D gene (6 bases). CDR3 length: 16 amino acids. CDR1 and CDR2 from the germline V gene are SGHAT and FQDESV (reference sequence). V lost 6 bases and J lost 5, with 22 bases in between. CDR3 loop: CASRLTRQNPGETQYF. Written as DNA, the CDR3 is TGTGCCAGCAGACTGACTAGGCAAAACCCGGGGGAGACCCAGTACTTC.

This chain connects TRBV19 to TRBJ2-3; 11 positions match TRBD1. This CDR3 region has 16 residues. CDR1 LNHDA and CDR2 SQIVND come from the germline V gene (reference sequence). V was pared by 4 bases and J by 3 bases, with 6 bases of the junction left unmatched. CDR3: CASSTARDRGTDTQYF. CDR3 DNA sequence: TGTGCCAGTAGTACGGCCCGGGACAGGGGGACAGATACGCAGTATTTT. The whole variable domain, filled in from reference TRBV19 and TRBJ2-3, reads DGGITQSPKYLFRKEGQNVTLSCEQNLNHDAMYWYRQDPGQGLRLIYYSQIVNDFQKGDIAEGYSVSREKKESFPLTVTSAQKNPTAFYLCASSTARDRGTDTQYFGPGTRLTVL.

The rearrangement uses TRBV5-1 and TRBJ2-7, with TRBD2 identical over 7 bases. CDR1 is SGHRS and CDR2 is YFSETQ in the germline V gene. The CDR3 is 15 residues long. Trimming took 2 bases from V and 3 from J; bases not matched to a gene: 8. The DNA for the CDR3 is TGCGCCAGCAGCTTCACTAGCGTACCGAGCTACGAGCAGTACTTC. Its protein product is CASSFTSVPSYEQYF.

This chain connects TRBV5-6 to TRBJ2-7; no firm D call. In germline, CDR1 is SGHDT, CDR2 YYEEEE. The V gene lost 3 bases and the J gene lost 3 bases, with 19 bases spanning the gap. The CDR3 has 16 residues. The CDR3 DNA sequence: TGTGCCAGCAGCTACCGCGGTCCCGCTCTGGGCTACGAGCAGTACTTC. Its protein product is CASSYRGPALGYEQYF.

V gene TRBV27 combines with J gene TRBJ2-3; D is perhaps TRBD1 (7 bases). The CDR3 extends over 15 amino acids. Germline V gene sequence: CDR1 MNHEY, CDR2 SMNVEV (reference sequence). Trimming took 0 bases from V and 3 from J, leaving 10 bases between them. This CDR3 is CASSLSRGTTDTQYF. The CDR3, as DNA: TGTGCCAGCAGTTTATCCAGGGGGACTACAGATACGCAGTATTTT.

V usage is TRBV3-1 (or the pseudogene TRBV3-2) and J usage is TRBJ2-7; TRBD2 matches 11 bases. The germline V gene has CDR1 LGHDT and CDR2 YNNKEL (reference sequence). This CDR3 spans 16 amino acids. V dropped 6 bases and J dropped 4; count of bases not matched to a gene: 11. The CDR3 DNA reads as TGTGCCAGCAGTCAGGGTATAGCGGGAGGGGGTTACGAGCAGTACTTC. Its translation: CASSQGIAGGGYEQYF.

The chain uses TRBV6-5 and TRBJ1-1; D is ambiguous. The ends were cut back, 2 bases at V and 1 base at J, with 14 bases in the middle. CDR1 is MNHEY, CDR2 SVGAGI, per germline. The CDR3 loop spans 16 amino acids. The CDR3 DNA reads TGTGCCAGCAGTTACAGAGGGCCTCCTTCGAACACTGAAGCTTTCTTT. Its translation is CASSYRGPPSNTEAFF.

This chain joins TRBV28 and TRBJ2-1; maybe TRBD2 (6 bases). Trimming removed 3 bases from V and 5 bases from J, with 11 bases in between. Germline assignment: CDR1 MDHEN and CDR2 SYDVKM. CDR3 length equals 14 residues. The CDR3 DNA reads TGTGCCAGCAGTTTTGGCGGAGGGGACAATGAGCAGTTCTTC. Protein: CASSFGGGDNEQFF. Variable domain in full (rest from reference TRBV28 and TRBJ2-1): DVKVTQSSRYLVKRTGEKVFLECVQDMDHENMFWYRQDPGLGLRLIYFSYDVKMKEKGDIPEGYSVSREKKERFSLILESASTNQTSMYLCASSFGGGDNEQFFGPGTRLTVL.

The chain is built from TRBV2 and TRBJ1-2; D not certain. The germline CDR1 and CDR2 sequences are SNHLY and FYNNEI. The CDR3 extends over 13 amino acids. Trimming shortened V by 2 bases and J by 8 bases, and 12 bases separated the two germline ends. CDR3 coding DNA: TGTGCCAGCAGTGAAACCGCCCTGGAGGGCTACACCTTC. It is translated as CASSETALEGYTF.

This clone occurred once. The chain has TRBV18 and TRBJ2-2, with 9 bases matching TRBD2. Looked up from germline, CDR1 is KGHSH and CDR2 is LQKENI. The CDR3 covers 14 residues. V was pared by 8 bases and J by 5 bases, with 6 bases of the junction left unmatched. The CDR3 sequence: CASTFTSGTGELFF. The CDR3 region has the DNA TGTGCCAGCACATTTACTAGCGGGACCGGGGAGCTGTTTTTT.

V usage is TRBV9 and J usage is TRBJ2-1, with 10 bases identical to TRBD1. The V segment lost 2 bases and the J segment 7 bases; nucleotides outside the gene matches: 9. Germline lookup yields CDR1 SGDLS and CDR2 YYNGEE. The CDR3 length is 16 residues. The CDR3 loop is CASSVLGGQGVNEQFF. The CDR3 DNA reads TGTGCCAGCAGCGTTCTGGGAGGACAGGGGGTAAATGAGCAGTTCTTC.

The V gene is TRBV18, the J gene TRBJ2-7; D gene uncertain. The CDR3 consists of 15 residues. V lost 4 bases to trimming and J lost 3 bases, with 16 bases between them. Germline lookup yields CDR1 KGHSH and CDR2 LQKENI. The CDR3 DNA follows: TGTGCCAGCTCACTTTACCACGGAAGACTCTACGAGCAGTACTTC. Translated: CASSLYHGRLYEQYF.

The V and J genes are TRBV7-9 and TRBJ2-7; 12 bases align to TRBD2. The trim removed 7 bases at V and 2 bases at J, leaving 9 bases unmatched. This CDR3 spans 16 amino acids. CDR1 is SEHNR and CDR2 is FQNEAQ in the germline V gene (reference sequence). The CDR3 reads CASTSGTSGPAYEQYF. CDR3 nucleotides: TGTGCCAGCACCTCCGGGACTAGCGGGCCCGCCTACGAGCAGTACTTC.

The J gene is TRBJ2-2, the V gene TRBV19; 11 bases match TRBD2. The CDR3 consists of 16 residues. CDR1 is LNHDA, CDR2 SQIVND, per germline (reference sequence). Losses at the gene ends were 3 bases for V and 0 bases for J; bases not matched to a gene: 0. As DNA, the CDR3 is TGTGCCAGTAGTATTAGCGGGAGGGCGAACACCGGGGAGCTGTTTTTT. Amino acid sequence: CASSISGRANTGELFF.

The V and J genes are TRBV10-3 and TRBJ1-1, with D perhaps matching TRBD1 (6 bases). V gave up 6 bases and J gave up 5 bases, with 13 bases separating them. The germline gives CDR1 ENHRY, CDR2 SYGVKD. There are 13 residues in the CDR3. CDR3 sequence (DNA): TGTGCCATCAGGACAGGTCCGAGTACTGAAGCTTTCTTT. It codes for CAIRTGPSTEAFF.